The 14 T cell receptor beta chains below were found in one sample sequenced in a study of spatial heterogeneity in lung cancer (dated by TCRdb to between 2018 and 2021). The sample's time point label, in plain terms: sample taken at primary tumor resection. What the study reported, not specific to this receptor: The tumor nonsynonymous mutation count correlated with the number of expanded alpha and beta TCRs within the tumor.

The method was 5' RACE. Sequenced on a NextSeq 500. In-frame beta chains were kept once TCRdb had trimmed the public reads at Q25 with fastp and called clones with MiXCR. Rows are unified per CDR3 protein, each entry keeping the most common DNA and genes. The sample table lists about 1,200 distinct CDR3 sequences, around a sixth of them with a count of one. Jointly, the top ten make up about 19% of the sample. No cognate antigen is known for these TCRs. The material was lung tumor tissue, obtained at surgery. Receptors originate from a male donor with early-stage non-small cell lung cancer.

Within the sample, this clonotype is medium-sized. The chain is built from TRBV18 and TRBJ1-1; 9 bases agree with TRBD1. Germline V gene data show CDR1 as KGHSH and CDR2 as LQKENI. This CDR3 has 16 amino acids. V was clipped by 4 bases and J by 1 base; unmatched bases: 7. The CDR3 nucleotides read TGTGCCAGCTCACGGGACAGGGCAGTAGAGAACACTGAAGCTTTCTTT. Translated: CASSRDRAVENTEAFF.

This clonotype was seen more than once but under ten times. The V and J genes are TRBV28 and TRBJ2-1; D remains unclear. The germline V gene has CDR1 MDHEN and CDR2 SYDVKM. The germline V and J ends were trimmed by 7 bases and 0 bases, with 13 bases remaining between them. CDR3 length: 15 amino acids. In DNA, the CDR3 is TGTGCCAGCACTATACTAAGTAGCTCCTACAATGAGCAGTTCTTC. It translates to CASTILSSSYNEQFF.

This chain uses TRBV5-5 with TRBJ1-5, with D perhaps TRBD1 (5 bases). This CDR3 is 15 amino acids long. V was trimmed by 4 bases and J by 4 bases, leaving 15 bases between them. Germline loops: CDR1 SGHKS, CDR2 YYEKEE (reference sequence). Written as DNA, the CDR3 is TGTGCCAGCAGCGGGACCGCCTGGGGGAATCAGCCCCAGCATTTT. Its translation is CASSGTAWGNQPQHF. The variable domain in full, completed from reference TRBV5-5 and TRBJ1-5, reads DAGVTQSPTHLIKTRGQQVTLRCSPISGHKSVSWYQQVLGQGPQFIFQYYEKEERGRGNFPDRFSARQFPNYSSELNVNALLLGDSALYLCASSGTAWGNQPQHFGDGTRLSIL.

In this sample, this clonotype is large. V is TRBV5-6 and J is TRBJ2-2; the match to TRBD1 covers 8 bases. J lost 2 bases, V lost 1 base, and 4 bases had no gene match. CDR1 and CDR2 (germline): SGHDT, YYEEEE. The CDR3 loop spans 16 amino acids. Here the CDR3 reads CASSLSGQGNTGELFF. DNA for the CDR3: TGTGCCAGCAGCTTGTCAGGACAGGGAAACACCGGGGAGCTGTTTTTT.

The V call is TRBV9, the J call TRBJ1-1, with D unclear. Germline CDR1 is SGDLS and CDR2 is YYNGEE. The CDR3 runs to 13 residues. The ends were cut back, 0 bases at V and 1 base at J, with 4 bases in the middle. The CDR3 reads CASSVAGNTEAFF. The CDR3 nucleotides are TGTGCCAGCAGCGTAGCAGGGAACACTGAAGCTTTCTTT.

This clonotype is large in the sample. The chain couples TRBV7-9 to TRBJ2-3; D remains unclear. V dropped 0 bases and J dropped 5 bases, with 12 bases sitting between them. The CDR3 contains 15 residues. The V gene's germline CDR1 is SEHNR and CDR2 FQNEAQ (reference sequence). This CDR3 reads CASSLAAWVGDTQYF. The CDR3 region has the DNA TGTGCCAGCAGCTTAGCGGCCTGGGTTGGAGATACGCAGTATTTT.

This clonotype is medium-sized (0.01 to 0.1%) within its sample. The chain recombines TRBV14 with TRBJ2-3, with D tentatively TRBD2 (6 bases). Between the trimmed V and J ends, which lost 4 bases and 0 bases, there was a span of 17 bases. CDR1 is SGHDN, CDR2 FVKESK, per germline. The CDR3 spans 17 residues. The CDR3 sequence is CASSLSLGRESTDTQYF. Written as DNA, the CDR3 is TGTGCCAGCAGCCTCTCCCTGGGCCGGGAGAGCACAGATACGCAGTATTTT.

This clonotype is labeled medium-sized (0.01 to 0.1%). V is TRBV7-2 and J is TRBJ1-1; weak D call: TRBD1 (5 bases). This CDR3 comprises 12 residues. Germline values: CDR1 SGHTA, CDR2 FQGNSA. V was shortened by 5 bases and J by 7 bases, with 11 bases between the two germline ends. The CDR3, as DNA: TGTGCCAGCAGCCTGGGGACCGTTGAAGCTTTCTTT. Protein: CASSLGTVEAFF.

By share, this clonotype counts as medium-sized. The chain carries TRBV27 and TRBJ1-6; D might be TRBD1 (5 bases). V lost 4 bases and J lost 3, with 16 bases in between. The CDR3 extends over 17 amino acids. Per the germline V gene, CDR1 is MNHEY and CDR2 is SMNVEV (reference sequence). The CDR3: CASSSRTPPYYNSPLHF. The DNA for the CDR3 is TGTGCCAGCAGTTCCAGGACACCGCCTTACTATAATTCACCCCTCCACTTT.

By share, this clonotype ranks as medium-sized (0.01 to 0.1%). The chain is built from TRBV6-5 and TRBJ2-1, with D perhaps matching TRBD2 (6 bases). This CDR3 contains 12 residues. Germline loops: CDR1 MNHEY, CDR2 SVGAGI. Trimming stripped 5 bases from V and 6 bases from J, with 8 bases between. The CDR3 protein is CASSGTVNEQFF. CDR3 DNA sequence: TGTGCCAGCAGTGGGACTGTCAATGAGCAGTTCTTC.

The chain uses TRBV4-3 and TRBJ2-4; 10 nucleotides line up with TRBD2. The CDR3 loop spans 18 amino acids. CDR1 and CDR2 (germline): LGHNA, YSLEER. V lost 0 bases and J lost 4; bases outside the gene matches: 9. This chain's CDR3 is CASSQDHAVAGGKNIQYF. CDR3 in DNA: TGCGCCAGCAGCCAAGATCACGCGGTAGCGGGAGGAAAAAACATTCAGTACTTC.

The rearrangement links TRBV28 to TRBJ1-5, with D unclear. V dropped 0 bases and J dropped 6 bases, with 9 bases sitting between them. CDR3 length equals 14 residues. Looked up from germline, CDR1 is MDHEN and CDR2 is SYDVKM. This CDR3 is CASSLWVGSQPQHF. For the CDR3, the DNA is TGTGCCAGCAGTTTATGGGTGGGTAGTCAGCCCCAGCATTTT.

The chain joins TRBV7-2 to TRBJ2-7, with a possible D match to TRBD2 (5 bases). Trimming removed 0 bases from V and 3 bases from J, with 9 bases in between. The V gene's germline CDR1 is SGHTA and CDR2 FQGNSA. The CDR3 totals 14 residues. This chain's CDR3 is CASSLAGSYYEQYF. CDR3 bases: TGTGCCAGCAGCTTAGCAGGGAGTTACTACGAGCAGTACTTC.

V gene TRBV5-1 combines with J gene TRBJ2-7; D is undetermined. The length of the CDR3 is 15 residues. Between the trimmed V and J ends, which lost 5 bases and 8 bases, there was a span of 23 bases. The germline CDR1 and CDR2 sequences are SGHRS and YFSETQ. CDR3 sequence: CASRSHGPHHHKQYF. The CDR3 DNA sequence: TGCGCCAGCAGATCGCACGGGCCTCACCATCACAAGCAGTACTTC.